This T cell receptor beta chain is from a study of T-cell reconstitution after alpha-beta-depleted transplantation in children. The V end was cut by 0 bases, the J end by 3 bases, with 9 bases between. This CDR3 is 14 amino acids long. CDR1 is SGDLS, CDR2 YYNGEE, per germline. This clonotype has only a few counts. A library of TCRbeta sequences, prepared with unique molecular identifiers, was generated. In TCRdb, the PCR reads were re-called with MiXCR into one record per CDR3 protein. Of some 590,000 distinct CDR3 sequences in the sample, about 10% were seen once. The V and J genes are TRBV9 and TRBJ1-1; D not resolved. Source: PBMCs from the stem cell graft donor, taken from the stem cell graft. The TCR sequence derives from a human donor who donated a stem cell graft to a child with acute myeloid leukemia. CDR3 protein: CASSVELGDTEAFF. The CDR3 nucleotides are TGTGCCAGCAGCGTAGAGCTGGGAGACACTGAAGCTTTCTTT.